The entry that follows covers one T cell receptor (beta chain) sequence. Its antigen remains unidentified. The CDR3 length is 15 residues. V lost 1 base and J 7 bases, leaving 14 bases between the germline ends. Germline lookup yields CDR1 SGDLS and CDR2 YYNGEE. Only in-frame clones appear in the TCRdb table, and some are missing; sequencing was by immunoSEQ multiplex PCR. The sample has roughly 110,000 clones, 92% seen once. The sample belongs to a study of T cell repertoires and HLA-DP antigens. Study overall: Sorted CD137+CD4+ samples averaged approximately 200 ng DNA; pre-culture CD4+ samples, 1,000 to 1,500 ng.

The material sequenced was CD4+ T cells from PBMCs. The gene calls are TRBV9 and TRBJ1-4; D may be TRBD1 (5 bases). The receptor was derived from a woman between 18 and 29 years old in good health and CMV-seronegative. DNA of the CDR3: TGTGCCAGCAGCGTATCGACCGGGACGGCTGAAAAACTGTTTTTT. It codes for CASSVSTGTAEKLFF.